These 22 T cell receptor beta chains originate from one sample sequenced in a study of blood T cell repertoires in COVID-19. TCRdb's copy holds only in-frame clones and misses some; the assay was immunoSEQ multiplex PCR. The sample has roughly 140,000 clones; roughly 84% are singletons. The material sequenced was peripheral blood. The receptor set was obtained from a woman in her 50s in a cohort sampled during active or convalescent COVID-19.

The CDR3 protein is CASSLGIRQTNTGELFF. The CDR3 bases are TGTGCCAGCAGCTTGGGAATAAGACAGACGAACACCGGGGAGCTGTTTTTT. J is TRBJ2-2 and V is TRBV5-4, with D perhaps matching TRBD1 (5 bases). Germline CDR1 SGHNT, CDR2 YYREEE (reference sequence). This CDR3 has 17 residues. The V and J ends lost 0 bases and 0 bases respectively, with 12 bases between them.

This clone was counted only a few times. Here the CDR3 reads CASSRQTEETQYF. CDR3 DNA: TGTGCCAGCAGCCGACAGACTGAAGAGACCCAGTACTTC. The rearrangement joins TRBV5-5 to TRBJ2-5; the D gene is possibly TRBD1 (5 bases). The germline CDR1 and CDR2 sequences are SGHKS and YYEKEE (reference sequence). V was trimmed by 4 bases and J by 3 bases, leaving 10 bases between them. The CDR3 runs to 13 residues.

The chain joins TRBV5-6 to TRBJ1-3; no definite D call. Per germline, CDR1 SGHDT and CDR2 YYEEEE. The CDR3 has 15 amino acids. Trimming left V 6 bases short and J 0 bases short, with 13 bases between. This CDR3 is CASKFGASSGNTIYF. Written as DNA, the CDR3 is TGTGCCAGCAAATTCGGTGCAAGCTCTGGAAACACCATATATTTT.

The rearrangement links TRBV20-1 to TRBJ1-2, with D maybe TRBD1 (6 bases). CDR1 DFQATT and CDR2 SNEGSKA come from the germline V gene (reference sequence). Trimming took off 3 bases at V and 5 bases at J, with 13 bases between the two ends. This CDR3 comprises 13 residues. The CDR3, as DNA: TGCAGTGCTAGTTCCCGAGGGGGATATGGCTACACCTTC. It translates to CSASSRGGYGYTF.

This clone appeared a single time. The chain couples TRBV18 to TRBJ1-3; D gene ambiguous. V was trimmed by 2 bases and J by 2 bases, leaving 7 bases between them. The CDR3 loop spans 14 amino acids. CDR1 is KGHSH and CDR2 is LQKENI in the germline V gene. In DNA, the CDR3 is TGTGCCAGCTCACCAGGTCGCGCTGGAAACACCATATATTTT. Amino acid sequence: CASSPGRAGNTIYF.

This chain links TRBV5-1 with TRBJ2-7; 7 positions match TRBD2. Germline CDR1 SGHRS, CDR2 YFSETQ. The CDR3 loop spans 15 amino acids. V shed 0 bases, J shed 5 bases, and the junction held 8 bases outside the gene matches. As DNA, the CDR3 is TGCGCCAGCAGCTTGGACAGGACTAGGGCCAACGAGCAGTACTTC. It encodes CASSLDRTRANEQYF.

The chain combines TRBV12-3 or TRBV12-4 with TRBJ1-1, with D unresolved. V gave up 2 bases and J gave up 5 bases, with 9 bases separating them. The CDR3 has 13 amino acids. Here the CDR3 reads CASSLLWATEAFF. The CDR3 DNA reads TGTGCCAGCAGTTTATTGTGGGCGACTGAAGCTTTCTTT.

The sample holds one count of this clone. The chain combines TRBV7-3 with TRBJ1-1; unclear D gene. V was shortened by 1 base and J by 3 bases, with 6 bases between the two germline ends. The CDR3 totals 13 residues. Germline CDR1 is SGHTA and CDR2 is FQGTGA. CDR3 in amino acids: CASSLSSDTEAFF. CDR3 bases: TGTGCCAGCAGCTTAAGTTCCGACACTGAAGCTTTCTTT.

The table lists this clone with a few counts. V gene TRBV2 combines with J gene TRBJ2-1, with 9 bases lining up with TRBD2. Germline V gene sequence: CDR1 SNHLY, CDR2 FYNNEI. J was trimmed by 8 bases and V by 6 bases; bases with no gene match: 14. The CDR3 is made up of 16 amino acids. CDR3 residues: CASSRSWGGGAHEQFF. DNA for the CDR3: TGTGCCAGCAGCCGAAGCTGGGGCGGGGGGGCACATGAGCAGTTCTTC.

The chain recombines TRBV5-4 with TRBJ1-3; D gene ambiguous. The CDR3 consists of 13 residues. Trimming took off 5 bases at V and 4 bases at J, with 10 bases between the two ends. The V gene's germline CDR1 is SGHNT and CDR2 YYREEE (reference sequence). The DNA for the CDR3 is TGTGCCAGCAGGTCCGACGGGGGAAACACCATATATTTT. Encoded protein: CASRSDGGNTIYF.

This clone was seen a few times. The chain carries TRBV3-1 (or the pseudogene TRBV3-2) and TRBJ2-7; 9 positions match TRBD1. CDR1 and CDR2 (germline): LGHDT, YNNKEL (reference sequence). Germline trimming cut 0 bases from V and 5 bases from J; bases unmatched to any gene: 5. This CDR3 is 15 amino acids long. CDR3 sequence (DNA): TGTGCCAGCAGCCAAGAACAGGGGGCTGCAAACGAGCAGTACTTC. Translated: CASSQEQGAANEQYF.

V usage is TRBV5-1 and J usage is TRBJ2-1; D possibly corresponds to TRBD2 (6 bases). Germline assignment: CDR1 SGHRS and CDR2 YFSETQ. The CDR3 runs 16 residues. Trimming pared 0 bases from V and 5 bases from J, leaving 15 bases between. For the CDR3, the DNA is TGCGCCAGCAGCTTGGCCACGGGGGTTGGCGACAATGAGCAGTTCTTC. This encodes CASSLATGVGDNEQFF.

This clone was observed a single time. V usage is TRBV3-1 (or the pseudogene TRBV3-2) and J usage is TRBJ1-3, with D maybe TRBD1 (6 bases). V was pared by 2 bases and J by 2 bases, with 10 bases between. CDR3 length equals 15 residues. The V gene's germline CDR1 is LGHDT and CDR2 YNNKEL (reference sequence). CDR3 DNA sequence: TGTGCCAGCAGCCAACGAGGGGGAACTGGAAACACCATATATTTT. Encoded protein: CASSQRGGTGNTIYF.

V usage is TRBV9 and J usage is TRBJ2-7, with D perhaps TRBD1 (6 bases). V was cut by 0 bases and J by 0 bases, with 7 bases left in between. Germline V gene sequence: CDR1 SGDLS, CDR2 YYNGEE. The CDR3 is 14 residues long. The CDR3 region has the DNA TGTGCCAGCAGCGTAGCGACAGGCTCCTACGAGCAGTACTTC. This encodes CASSVATGSYEQYF.

V gene TRBV11-2 combines with J gene TRBJ2-3; 10 bases are shared with TRBD2. Germline V gene data show CDR1 as SGHAT and CDR2 as FQNNGV. CDR3 length equals 17 residues. J lost 3 bases, V lost 5 bases, and 11 bases had no gene match. The chain's CDR3 is CASSPKLAGARTDTQYF. The DNA of the CDR3 is TGTGCCAGCAGCCCAAAGCTAGCGGGGGCAAGGACAGATACGCAGTATTTT.

The chain's CDR3 is CASSSGPTTSYEQYF. The CDR3, as DNA: TGTGCCAGCAGCTCCGGACCGACTACTTCCTACGAGCAGTACTTC. This chain uses TRBV7-9 with TRBJ2-7, with D perhaps matching TRBD2 (5 bases). This CDR3 is 15 amino acids long. Trimming removed 4 bases at V and 1 base at J, with 14 bases between. Germline CDR1 and CDR2: SEHNR and FQNEAQ (reference sequence).

The chain couples TRBV10-3 to TRBJ1-4; 7 bases map to TRBD1. Germline CDR1 and CDR2: ENHRY and SYGVKD. V was clipped by 6 bases and J by 5 bases; unmatched bases: 3. This CDR3 contains 13 residues. CDR3 sequence (DNA): TGTGCCATCAGGGGACAGATGAATGAAAAACTGTTTTTT. Translation gives CAIRGQMNEKLFF.

The chain carries TRBV2 and TRBJ1-6, with D possibly matching TRBD1 (6 bases). V lost 5 bases and J lost 9, with 8 bases in between. The CDR3 has 12 residues. Germline V gene lookup returns CDR1 SNHLY and CDR2 FYNNEI. The DNA for the CDR3 is TGTGCCAGCAGTCAGGGGAGTTCACCCCTCCACTTT. Its translation is CASSQGSSPLHF.

The rearrangement uses TRBV24-1 and TRBJ2-5; D gene unclear. V shed 6 bases and J shed 0 bases, with 16 bases lying between them. The V gene's germline CDR1 is KGHDR and CDR2 SFDVKD. The CDR3 contains 16 residues. Written as DNA, the CDR3 is TGTGCCACCAGTCATGGCCCGGAGAAGTACCAAGAGACCCAGTACTTC. Translation: CATSHGPEKYQETQYF.

The chain has TRBV6-5 and TRBJ1-1; a possible D gene is TRBD1 (5 bases). There are 11 residues in the CDR3. The V and J ends lost 2 bases and 8 bases respectively, with 6 bases between them. Germline assignment: CDR1 MNHEY and CDR2 SVGAGI. CDR3 amino acids: CASSYRTEAFF. The DNA for the CDR3 is TGTGCCAGCAGTTACCGGACAGAAGCTTTCTTT.

The J gene is TRBJ2-7, the V gene TRBV21-1; the table's D call TRBD2 went unverified against the DNA. TRBV21-1 is reported as a pseudogene. The CDR3 covers 16 residues. The CDR3 region is CASSKKSGGDSYEQYF. Here the CDR3 DNA reads TGTGCCAGCAGCAAAAAAAGCGGCGGGGACTCCTACGAGCAGTACTTC.

This clone was found a few times. The chain joins TRBV5-1 to TRBJ1-1, with D tentatively TRBD1 (5 bases). The CDR3 consists of 13 residues. V was shortened by 5 bases and J by 1 base, with 9 bases between the two germline ends. The germline gives CDR1 SGHRS, CDR2 YFSETQ. DNA of the CDR3: TGCGCCAGCAGTCAGGGAGGGAACACTGAAGCTTTCTTT. This translates into CASSQGGNTEAFF. The full variable domain, completed using reference TRBV5-1 and TRBJ1-1, is KAGVTQTPRYLIKTRGQQVTLSCSPISGHRSVSWYQQTPGQGLQFLFEYFSETQRNKGNFPGRFSGRQFSNSRSEMNVSTLELGDSALYLCASSQGGNTEAFFGQGTRLTVV.